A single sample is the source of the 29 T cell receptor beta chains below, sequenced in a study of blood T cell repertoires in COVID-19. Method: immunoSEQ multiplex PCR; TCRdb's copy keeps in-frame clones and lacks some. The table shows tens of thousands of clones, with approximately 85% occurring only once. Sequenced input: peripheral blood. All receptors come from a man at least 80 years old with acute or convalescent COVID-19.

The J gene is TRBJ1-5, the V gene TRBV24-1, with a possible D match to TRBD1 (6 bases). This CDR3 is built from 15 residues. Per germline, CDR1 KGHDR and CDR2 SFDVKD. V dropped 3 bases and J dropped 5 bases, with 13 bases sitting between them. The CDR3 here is CATSDPGAGDQPQHF. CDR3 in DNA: TGTGCCACCAGTGATCCAGGGGCAGGGGATCAGCCCCAGCATTTT.

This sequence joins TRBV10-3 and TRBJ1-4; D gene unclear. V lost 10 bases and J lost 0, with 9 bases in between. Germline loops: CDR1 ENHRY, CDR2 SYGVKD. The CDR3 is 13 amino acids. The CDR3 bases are TGTGCCACCAGCCCTGCAACTAATGAAAAACTGTTTTTT. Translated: CATSPATNEKLFF.

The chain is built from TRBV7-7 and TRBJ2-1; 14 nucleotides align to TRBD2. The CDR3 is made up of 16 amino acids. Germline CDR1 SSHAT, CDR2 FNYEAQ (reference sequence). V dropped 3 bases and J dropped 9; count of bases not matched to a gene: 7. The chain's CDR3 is CASSLGGTSGSGEQFF. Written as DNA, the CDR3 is TGTGCCAGCAGCTTGGGCGGGACTAGCGGGAGCGGTGAGCAGTTCTTC.

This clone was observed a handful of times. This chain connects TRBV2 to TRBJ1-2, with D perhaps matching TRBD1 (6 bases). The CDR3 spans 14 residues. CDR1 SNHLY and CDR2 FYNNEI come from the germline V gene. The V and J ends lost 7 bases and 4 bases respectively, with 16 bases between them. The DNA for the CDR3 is TGTGCCAGCACCGTAGGGGGGGCTGGCTATGGCTACACCTTC. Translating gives CASTVGGAGYGYTF.

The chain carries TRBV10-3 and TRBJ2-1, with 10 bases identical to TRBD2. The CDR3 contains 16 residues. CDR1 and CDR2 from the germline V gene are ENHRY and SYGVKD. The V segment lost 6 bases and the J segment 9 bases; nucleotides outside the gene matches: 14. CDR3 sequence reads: CAISRGASGSASEQFF. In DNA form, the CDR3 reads TGTGCCATCAGCCGAGGGGCTAGCGGGAGCGCAAGTGAGCAGTTCTTC.

CDR3 sequence (DNA): TGTGCCAGCAGTTCGGGACAGCCTGGGTGGAATGAGCAGTTCTTC. As protein: CASSSGQPGWNEQFF. J is TRBJ2-1 and V is TRBV7-2, with TRBD1 identical over 7 bases. The V segment lost 6 bases and the J segment 7 bases; nucleotides outside the gene matches: 12. Germline CDR1 and CDR2: SGHTA and FQGNSA. The CDR3 sequence is 15 residues long.

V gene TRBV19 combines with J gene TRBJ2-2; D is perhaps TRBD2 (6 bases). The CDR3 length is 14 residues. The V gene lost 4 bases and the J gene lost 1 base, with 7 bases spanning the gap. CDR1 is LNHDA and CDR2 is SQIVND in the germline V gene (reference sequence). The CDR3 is CASSRRENTGELFF. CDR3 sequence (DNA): TGTGCCAGTAGTAGGCGGGAGAACACCGGGGAGCTGTTTTTT.

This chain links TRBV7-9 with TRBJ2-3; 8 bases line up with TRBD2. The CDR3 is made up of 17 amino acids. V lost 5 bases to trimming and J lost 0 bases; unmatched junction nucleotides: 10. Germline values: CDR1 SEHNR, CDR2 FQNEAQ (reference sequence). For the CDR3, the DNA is TGTGCCAGCAGCCCAGGACTAGCCTCCACTAGCACAGATACGCAGTATTTT. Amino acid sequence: CASSPGLASTSTDTQYF.

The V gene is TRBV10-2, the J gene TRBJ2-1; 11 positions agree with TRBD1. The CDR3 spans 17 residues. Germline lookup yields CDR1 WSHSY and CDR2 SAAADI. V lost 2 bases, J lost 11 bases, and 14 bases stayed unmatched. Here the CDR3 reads CASSERGQGDWKRQQFF. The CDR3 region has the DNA TGCGCCAGCAGTGAGCGGGGACAGGGGGATTGGAAGCGTCAGCAGTTCTTC.

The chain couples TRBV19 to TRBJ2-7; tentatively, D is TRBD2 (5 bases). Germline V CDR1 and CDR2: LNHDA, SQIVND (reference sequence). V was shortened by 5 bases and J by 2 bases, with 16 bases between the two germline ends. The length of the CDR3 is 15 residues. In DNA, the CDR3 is TGTGCCAGTAGTTCACCTTTCGAGGGCGCCTACGAGCAGTACTTC. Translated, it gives CASSSPFEGAYEQYF.

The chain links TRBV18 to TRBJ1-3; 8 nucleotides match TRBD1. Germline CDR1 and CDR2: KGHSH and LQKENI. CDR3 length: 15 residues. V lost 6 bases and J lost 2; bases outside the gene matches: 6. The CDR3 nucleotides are TGTGCCAGCTCTTCAACAGGGGGAGCTGGAAACACCATATATTTT. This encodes CASSSTGGAGNTIYF.

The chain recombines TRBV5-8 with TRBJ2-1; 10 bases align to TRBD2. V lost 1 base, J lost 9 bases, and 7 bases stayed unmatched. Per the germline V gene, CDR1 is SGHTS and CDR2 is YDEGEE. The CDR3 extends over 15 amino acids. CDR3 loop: CASSLWQAGGTEQFF. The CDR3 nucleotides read TGTGCCAGCAGCTTGTGGCAAGCGGGAGGGACTGAGCAGTTCTTC.

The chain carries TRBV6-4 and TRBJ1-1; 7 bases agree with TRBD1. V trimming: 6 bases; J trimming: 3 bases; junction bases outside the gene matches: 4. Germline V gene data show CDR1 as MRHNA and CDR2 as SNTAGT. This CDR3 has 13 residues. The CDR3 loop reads CASRQGSHTEAFF. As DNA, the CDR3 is TGTGCCAGCAGACAGGGGTCGCACACTGAAGCTTTCTTT.

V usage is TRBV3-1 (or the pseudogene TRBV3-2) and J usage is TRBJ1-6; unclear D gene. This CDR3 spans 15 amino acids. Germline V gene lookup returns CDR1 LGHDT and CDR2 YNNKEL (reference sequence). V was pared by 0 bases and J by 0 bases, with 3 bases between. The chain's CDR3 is CASSQEASYNSPLHF. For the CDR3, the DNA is TGTGCCAGCAGCCAAGAAGCCTCCTATAATTCACCCCTCCACTTT.

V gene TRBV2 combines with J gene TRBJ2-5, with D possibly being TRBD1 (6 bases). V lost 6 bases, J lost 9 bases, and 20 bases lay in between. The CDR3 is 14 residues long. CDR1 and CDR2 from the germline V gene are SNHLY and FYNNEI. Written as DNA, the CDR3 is TGTGCCAGCAGCCCCGGTGGGGGCATAGGGGCCCAGTACTTC. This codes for CASSPGGGIGAQYF.

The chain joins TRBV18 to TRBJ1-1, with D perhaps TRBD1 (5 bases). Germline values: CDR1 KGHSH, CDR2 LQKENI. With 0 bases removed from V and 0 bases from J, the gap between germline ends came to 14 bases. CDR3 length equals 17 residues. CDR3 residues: CASSPPGQAQMNTEAFF. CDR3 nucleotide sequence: TGTGCCAGCTCACCACCGGGGCAGGCCCAAATGAACACTGAAGCTTTCTTT.

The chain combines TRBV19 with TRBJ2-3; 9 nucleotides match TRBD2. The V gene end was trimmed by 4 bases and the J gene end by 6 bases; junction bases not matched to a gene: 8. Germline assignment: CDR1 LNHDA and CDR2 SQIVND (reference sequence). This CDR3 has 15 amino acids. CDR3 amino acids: CASSTPTSGRDTQYF. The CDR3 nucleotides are TGTGCCAGTAGTACCCCCACTAGCGGGCGCGATACGCAGTATTTT.

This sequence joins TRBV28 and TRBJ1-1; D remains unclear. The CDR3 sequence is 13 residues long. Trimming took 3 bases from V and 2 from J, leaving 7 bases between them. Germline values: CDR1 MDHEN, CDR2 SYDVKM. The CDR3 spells CASSFGRNTEAFF. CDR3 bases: TGTGCCAGCAGTTTTGGCCGAAACACTGAAGCTTTCTTT.

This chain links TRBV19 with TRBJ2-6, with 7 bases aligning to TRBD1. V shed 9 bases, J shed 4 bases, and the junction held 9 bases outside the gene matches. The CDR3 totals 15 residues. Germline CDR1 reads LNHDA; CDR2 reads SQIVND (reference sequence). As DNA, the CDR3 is TGTGCCAGCCATCAAGGGGGCTCAGGGGCCAACGTCCTGACTTTC. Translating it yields CASHQGGSGANVLTF.

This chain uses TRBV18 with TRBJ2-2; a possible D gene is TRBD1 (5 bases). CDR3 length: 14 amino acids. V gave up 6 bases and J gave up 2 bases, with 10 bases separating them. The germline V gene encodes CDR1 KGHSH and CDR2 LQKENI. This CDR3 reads CASSPQGNTGELFF. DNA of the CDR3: TGTGCCAGCTCCCCCCAGGGTAACACCGGGGAGCTGTTTTTT.

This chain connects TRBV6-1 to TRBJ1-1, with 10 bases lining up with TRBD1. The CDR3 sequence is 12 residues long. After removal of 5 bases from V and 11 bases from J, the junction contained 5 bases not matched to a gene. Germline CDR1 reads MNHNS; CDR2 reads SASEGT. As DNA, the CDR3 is TGTGCCAGCAGTCAACTGGGACAGGGGGCTTTCTTT. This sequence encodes CASSQLGQGAFF.

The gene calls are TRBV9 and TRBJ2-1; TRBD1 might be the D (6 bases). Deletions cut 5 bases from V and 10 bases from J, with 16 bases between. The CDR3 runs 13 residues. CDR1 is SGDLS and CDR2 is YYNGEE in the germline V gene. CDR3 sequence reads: CASSGQPQGEQFF. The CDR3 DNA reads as TGTGCCAGCAGTGGACAGCCCCAAGGAGAGCAGTTCTTC.

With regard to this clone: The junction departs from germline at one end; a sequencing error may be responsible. CDR3 DNA: TGTGCCACGAGTGGGGGTGGTGCGGGCCCGAACACCGGGGAGCTGTTTTTT. It translates to CATSGGGAGPNTGELFF. The chain recombines TRBV24-1 with TRBJ2-2, with D perhaps assigned TRBD1 or TRBD2 (5 bases each). Germline V lookup: CDR1 KGHDR, CDR2 SFDVKD. CDR3 size: 17 residues.

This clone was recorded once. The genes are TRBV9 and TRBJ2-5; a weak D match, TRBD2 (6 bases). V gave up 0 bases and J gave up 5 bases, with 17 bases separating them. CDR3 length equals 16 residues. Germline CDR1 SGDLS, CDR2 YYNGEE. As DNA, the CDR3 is TGTGCCAGCAGCGTAGGTGCTAGCCGGAGCGGGGAGACCCAGTACTTC. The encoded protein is CASSVGASRSGETQYF.

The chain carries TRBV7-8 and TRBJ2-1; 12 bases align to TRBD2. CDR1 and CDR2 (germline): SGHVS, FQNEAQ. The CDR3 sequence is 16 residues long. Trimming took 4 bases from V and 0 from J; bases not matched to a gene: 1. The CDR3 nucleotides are TGTGCCAGCAGCTCGACTAGCGGGAGCTCCTACAATGAGCAGTTCTTC. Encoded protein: CASSSTSGSSYNEQFF.

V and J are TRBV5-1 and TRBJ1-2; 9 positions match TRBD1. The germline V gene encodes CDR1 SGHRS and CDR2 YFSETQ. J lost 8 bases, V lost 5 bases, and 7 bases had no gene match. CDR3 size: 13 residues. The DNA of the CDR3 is TGCGCCAGCAGGAAGGACAGGGGATTCGGCTACACCTTC. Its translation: CASRKDRGFGYTF.

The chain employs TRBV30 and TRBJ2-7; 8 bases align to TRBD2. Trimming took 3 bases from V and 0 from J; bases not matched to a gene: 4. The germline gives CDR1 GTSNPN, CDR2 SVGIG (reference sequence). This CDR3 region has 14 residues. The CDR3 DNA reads TGTGCCTGGAGATTTACTAGCGGCTCCTACGAGCAGTACTTC. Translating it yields CAWRFTSGSYEQYF.

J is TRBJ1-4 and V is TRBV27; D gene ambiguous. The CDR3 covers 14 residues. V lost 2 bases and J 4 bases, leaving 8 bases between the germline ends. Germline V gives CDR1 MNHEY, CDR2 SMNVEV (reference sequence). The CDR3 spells CASSLVQYNEKLFF. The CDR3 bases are TGTGCCAGCAGTTTAGTACAGTATAATGAAAAACTGTTTTTT. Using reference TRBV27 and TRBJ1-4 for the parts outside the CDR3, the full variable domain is EAQVTQNPRYLITVTGKKLTVTCSQNMNHEYMSWYRQDPGLGLRQIYYSMNVEVTDKGDVPEGYKVSRKEKRNFPLILESPSPNQTSLYFCASSLVQYNEKLFFGSGTQLSVL.

Here the CDR3 DNA reads TGTGCCAGCAGCCATCTAGGGGGCGAGCAGTTCTTC. Translated: CASSHLGGEQFF. The chain recombines TRBV3-1 (or the pseudogene TRBV3-2) with TRBJ2-1; 7 bases map to TRBD1. Germline loops: CDR1 LGHDT, CDR2 YNNKEL (reference sequence). The CDR3 spans 12 residues. V was clipped by 3 bases and J by 10 bases; unmatched bases: 3.